Below are 17 T cell receptor beta chains sequenced from a single sample in a study of shared T cell receptors in the human thymus. Generated by immunoSEQ multiplex PCR, the TCRdb table keeps only in-frame clones and is missing some. Altogether some 760,000 clones are present, 70% to 90% being singletons, with the ten largest covering 0.0095% to 0.013%. The sample was also linked to a second study, of human thymus T cells.

The specimen was thymocytes. These receptors originate from a girl in the first two years of life with a congenital heart defect.

The genes are TRBV10-3 and TRBJ2-1; possibly TRBD2 for D (7 bases). Germline V CDR1 and CDR2: ENHRY, SYGVKD. This CDR3 has 19 residues. V lost 3 bases, J lost 0 bases, and 21 bases lay in between. The CDR3 loop reads CAISDPEPGGASSYNEQFF. The CDR3, as DNA: TGTGCCATCAGTGACCCCGAACCTGGGGGGGCGAGCTCCTACAATGAGCAGTTCTTC.

The chain joins TRBV6-4 to TRBJ2-1, with D possibly TRBD1 on 6 matching bases. The CDR3 totals 18 residues. V lost 5 bases, J lost 0 bases, and 20 bases lay in between. Germline V gives CDR1 MRHNA, CDR2 SNTAGT. The CDR3 DNA sequence: TGTGCCAGCAGTCATGAACCGTCACAGGGTATCTCCTACAATGAGCAGTTCTTC. It translates to CASSHEPSQGISYNEQFF.

The chain employs TRBV2 and TRBJ2-7, with 8 bases fitting TRBD1. Germline V CDR1 and CDR2: SNHLY, FYNNEI. Germline trimming cut 3 bases from V and 9 bases from J; bases unmatched to any gene: 19. CDR3 length equals 17 residues. CDR3 sequence reads: CASSDDHSEDRDRGQYF. CDR3 bases: TGTGCCAGCAGTGACGACCACTCCGAGGACAGGGATCGTGGGCAGTACTTC.

The chain links TRBV27 to TRBJ2-1, with D possibly TRBD2 on 6 matching bases. CDR3 size: 15 residues. Trimming shortened V by 6 bases and J by 3 bases, and 15 bases separated the two germline ends. Germline V gene lookup returns CDR1 MNHEY and CDR2 SMNVEV (reference sequence). Here the CDR3 DNA reads TGTGCCAGCAGACCACCATGGGGGGACTACAATGAGCAGTTCTTC. Protein sequence: CASRPPWGDYNEQFF.

V is TRBV2 and J is TRBJ2-5; D gene uncertain. Trimming took off 5 bases at V and 4 bases at J, with 11 bases between the two ends. This CDR3 comprises 13 residues. Germline lookup yields CDR1 SNHLY and CDR2 FYNNEI. The CDR3 is CASSLARRETQYF. In nucleotides, the CDR3 is TGTGCCAGCAGTCTCGCGAGAAGAGAGACCCAGTACTTC.

The chain has TRBV18 and TRBJ2-3; 12 bases align to TRBD2. There are 19 residues in the CDR3. CDR1 and CDR2 from the germline V gene are KGHSH and LQKENI. J gave up 0 bases and V 4 bases, and 11 bases lay outside the gene matches. CDR3 sequence (DNA): TGTGCCAGCTCACATTCTGGACTAGCGGGGTTTGAAAGCACAGATACGCAGTATTTT. Translating it yields CASSHSGLAGFESTDTQYF.

This sequence joins TRBV11-2 and TRBJ2-1; D perhaps matches TRBD2 (7 bases). The germline V and J ends were trimmed by 4 bases and 4 bases, with 20 bases remaining between them. The CDR3 is 17 residues long. Germline values: CDR1 SGHAT, CDR2 FQNNGV. CDR3 sequence: CASSSVGRGWDYNEQFF. DNA of the CDR3: TGTGCCAGCAGCTCGGTGGGGAGGGGGTGGGATTACAATGAGCAGTTCTTC.

V gene TRBV6-5 combines with J gene TRBJ2-5; a weak D match, TRBD2 (7 bases). Trimming removed 2 bases at V and 5 bases at J, with 12 bases between. Germline V gives CDR1 MNHEY, CDR2 SVGAGI. The CDR3 has 14 amino acids. In nucleotides, the CDR3 is TGTGCCAGCAGTTACGGACAGCGGGGCGAGACCCAGTACTTC. As protein: CASSYGQRGETQYF.

Regarding this clone: This specimen includes other DNA sequences encoding the same CDR3. The chain has TRBV7-9 and TRBJ1-1; 7 bases map to TRBD1. Germline lookup yields CDR1 SEHNR and CDR2 FQNEAQ (reference sequence). J gave up 0 bases and V 6 bases, and 4 bases lay outside the gene matches. The CDR3 contains 14 residues. The CDR3 DNA reads as TGTGCCAGCAGTTTGGGACAGATGAACACTGAAGCTTTCTTT. Amino acid sequence: CASSLGQMNTEAFF.

The CDR3 DNA is TGTGCCAGCAGTTGTATGGGGGGGTCGCCCTACGAGCAGTACTTC. It codes for CASSCMGGSPYEQYF. The chain has TRBV27 and TRBJ2-7, with TRBD2 identical over 7 bases. The CDR3 loop spans 15 amino acids. V shed 4 bases, J shed 2 bases, and the junction held 8 bases outside the gene matches. The germline V gene encodes CDR1 MNHEY and CDR2 SMNVEV (reference sequence).

The genes are TRBV5-6 and TRBJ1-2; D possibly corresponds to TRBD1 (5 bases). This CDR3 contains 13 residues. Trimming removed 2 bases from V and 4 bases from J, with 9 bases in between. The V gene's germline CDR1 is SGHDT and CDR2 YYEEEE. CDR3 sequence: CASSFGDSYGYTF. DNA of the CDR3: TGTGCCAGCAGCTTCGGAGACAGCTATGGCTACACCTTC.

The chain employs TRBV11-2 and TRBJ2-7; 12 bases agree with TRBD2. There are 17 residues in the CDR3. Germline trimming cut 3 bases from V and 3 bases from J; bases unmatched to any gene: 9. Looked up from germline, CDR1 is SGHAT and CDR2 is FQNNGV. This chain's CDR3 is CASSLPGLAGTLYEQYF. CDR3 nucleotides: TGTGCCAGCAGCTTGCCCGGACTAGCGGGGACCCTCTACGAGCAGTACTTC.

The chain recombines TRBV5-1 with TRBJ1-1; the D is unclear. The CDR3 consists of 15 residues. With 2 bases removed from V and 4 bases from J, the gap between germline ends came to 15 bases. CDR1 is SGHRS and CDR2 is YFSETQ in the germline V gene. The CDR3 DNA is TGCGCCAGCAGCTTTGAACCTCCGGGTGCCACTGAAGCTTTCTTT. This encodes CASSFEPPGATEAFF. Looking up the rest from reference TRBV5-1 and TRBJ1-1 gives the full variable domain: KAGVTQTPRYLIKTRGQQVTLSCSPISGHRSVSWYQQTPGQGLQFLFEYFSETQRNKGNFPGRFSGRQFSNSRSEMNVSTLELGDSALYLCASSFEPPGATEAFFGQGTRLTVV.

The rearrangement uses TRBV7-6 and TRBJ2-7; TRBD2 is a possible D gene (6 bases). This CDR3 is 16 amino acids long. The germline V gene encodes CDR1 SGHVS and CDR2 FNYEAQ. The V end was cut by 1 base, the J end by 0 bases, with 13 bases between. In nucleotides, the CDR3 is TGTGCCAGCAGCTTAGTTCACAGCGGGTTCTCCTACGAGCAGTACTTC. This encodes CASSLVHSGFSYEQYF.

The chain couples TRBV27 to TRBJ2-7; TRBD2 might be the D (6 bases). Germline V CDR1 and CDR2: MNHEY, SMNVEV (reference sequence). This CDR3 is 13 amino acids long. V was shortened by 4 bases and J by 6 bases, with 13 bases between the two germline ends. CDR3 sequence reads: CASSSNASVEQYF. CDR3 nucleotide sequence: TGTGCCAGCAGTTCTAATGCTAGCGTCGAGCAGTACTTC.

This chain's CDR3 is CASSFWGQGTRYGYTF. CDR3 bases: TGTGCCAGCAGTTTTTGGGGACAGGGGACCCGATATGGCTACACCTTC. The chain carries TRBV27 and TRBJ1-2; 10 nucleotides match TRBD1. Germline V gene lookup returns CDR1 MNHEY and CDR2 SMNVEV (reference sequence). The CDR3 is made up of 16 amino acids. J lost 5 bases, V lost 3 bases, and 9 bases had no gene match.

The chain links TRBV4-3 to TRBJ1-1; maybe TRBD1 (6 bases). The CDR3 is made up of 18 amino acids. Trimming cost V 0 bases and J 5 bases, with 22 bases left between them. Per the germline V gene, CDR1 is LGHNA and CDR2 is YSLEER. The CDR3 loop reads CASSQDSRQEGEQTEAFF. CDR3 sequence (DNA): TGCGCCAGCAGCCAAGATTCTCGACAGGAAGGAGAGCAGACTGAAGCTTTCTTT.